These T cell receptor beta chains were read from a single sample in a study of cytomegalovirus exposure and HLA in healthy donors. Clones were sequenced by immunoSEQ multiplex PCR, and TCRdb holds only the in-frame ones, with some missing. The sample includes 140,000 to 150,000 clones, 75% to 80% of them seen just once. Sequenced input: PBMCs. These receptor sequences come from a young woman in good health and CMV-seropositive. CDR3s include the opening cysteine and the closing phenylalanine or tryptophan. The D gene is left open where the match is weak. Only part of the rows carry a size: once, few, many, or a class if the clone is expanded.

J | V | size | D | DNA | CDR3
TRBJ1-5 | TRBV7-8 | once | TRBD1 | TGTGCCAGCAGCCCCCGGGACAGAAGCAATCAGCCCCAGCATTTT | CASSPRDRSNQPQHF
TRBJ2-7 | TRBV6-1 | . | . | TGTGCCAGCTCAAGACAAGCGGACCTCGAGCAGTACTTC | CASSRQADLEQYF
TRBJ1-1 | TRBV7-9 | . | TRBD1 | TGTGCCAGCAGCTTAGTACAGGGGGCTGGTGAAGCTTTCTTT | CASSLVQGAGEAFF
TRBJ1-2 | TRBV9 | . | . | TGTGCCAGCAGCGTAGAGGACACTGTGAACTATGGCTACACCTTC | CASSVEDTVNYGYTF
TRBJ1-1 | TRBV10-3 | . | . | TGTGCCATCAGTGGGGGCGGGGGATCTGAAGCTTTCTTT | CAISGGGGSEAFF
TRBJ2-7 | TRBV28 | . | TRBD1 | TGTGCCAGCAGTTTCACAGGGGGCGACTACGAGCAGTACTTC | CASSFTGGDYEQYF
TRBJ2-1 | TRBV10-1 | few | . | TGCGCCAGCAGTGACCCGGAGGATGAGCAGTTCTTC | CASSDPEDEQFF
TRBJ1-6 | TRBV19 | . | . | TGTGCCAGTAGTATAACCAGATCCATCTCCTATAATTCACCCCTCCACTTT | CASSITRSISYNSPLHF
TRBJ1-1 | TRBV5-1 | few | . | TGCGCCAGCAGCTGGGAGGGACGCTCTGAAGCTTTCTTT | CASSWEGRSEAFF
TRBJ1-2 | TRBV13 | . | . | TGTGCCAGCAGCCTTAGCATCTATGGCTACACCTTC | CASSLSIYGYTF
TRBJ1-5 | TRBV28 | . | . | TGTGCCAGCAGCCCCGAGGATAGCAATCAGCCCCAGCATTTT | CASSPEDSNQPQHF
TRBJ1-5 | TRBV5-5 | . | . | TGTGCCAGCAGCTTGGACCCGATGACAAATCAGCCCCAGCATTTT | CASSLDPMTNQPQHF
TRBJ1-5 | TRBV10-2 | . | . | TGCGCCAGCAGTAAAGGGAGGAGAAACAATCAGCCCCAGCATTTT | CASSKGRRNNQPQHF
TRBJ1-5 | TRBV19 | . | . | TGTGCCAGTAGTCCTGGACACGCCCTATATAGCAATCAGCCCCAGCATTTT | CASSPGHALYSNQPQHF
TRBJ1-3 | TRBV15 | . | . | TGTGCCACCAGCAGAGATCTGGGAGCGAGGTGGAACACCATATATTTT | CATSRDLGARWNTIYF
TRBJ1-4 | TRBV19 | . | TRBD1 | TGTGCCAGTAGGACGACAGGGGTGGGTGAAAAACTGTTTTTT | CASRTTGVGEKLFF
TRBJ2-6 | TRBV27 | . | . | TGTGCCAGCAGTGAATTGACAGCCTCTGGGGCCAACGTCCTGACTTTC | CASSELTASGANVLTF